The T cell receptor beta chain under discussion was sequenced for a study of T cells in Graves' hyperthyroidism and ophthalmopathy (dated by TCRdb to the late 2010s). Background for the entire study: Peripheral blood was sampled at the time of initial diagnosis, prior to any treatment. The paper reports TCR Vbeta CDR3 sequencing of approximately 140 peripheral blood samples: some 44 ophthalmopathy, under 80 hyperthyroidism and around 17 progressor patients. TCR V-J signatures able to tell the groups apart were searched for in a discovery cohort of more than 90 patients, of whom approximately 40 had Graves' ophthalmopathy and 57 had stable Graves' hyperthyroidism. The roughly 100 discovery patients were randomly divided into training and test sets at a 7:3 ratio. Whether ophthalmopathy could be predicted prospectively was tested in an independent validation cohort made up of 18 to 20 hyperthyroidism patients plus 17 patients who later progressed to ophthalmopathy. In addition, the study compared T-cell repertoires in thyroid tissue and in blood from over 5 Graves' hyperthyroidism patients. After sampling, hyperthyroidism patients received methimazole starting at 30 mg daily, and ophthalmopathy patients received high-dose intravenous methylprednisolone. What the authors observed across the whole study: Most expanded thyroid clonotypes (frequency above 0.001) were also detected in blood, suggesting blood repertoires may reflect thyroid immune responses. During validation, the model predicted progression to ophthalmopathy a median of about 6.3 months ahead of onset, with 60% to 71% sensitivity and 72.22% specificity. No statistical method was used to fix the sample size in advance, and group allocation was not hidden from the investigators. A 13 V-J signature model separated ophthalmopathy from stable hyperthyroidism, with 87.88% sensitivity and 81.08% specificity in cross-validation and 80%/75% in testing.

For this clonotype: Its antigen is not yet known. No much larger clone exists at a distance of one base, and base qualities are not known.

At the junction V is shortened by 2 bases and J by 7 bases, with 15 bases in between. The germline V gene (reference sequence) supplies CDR1 SEHNR and CDR2 FQNEAQ. From its cysteine to its phenylalanine, the CDR3 spans 15 amino acids. The CDR3 DNA has 45 bases and is translated from base 1. Stable Graves' hyperthyroidism was defined as no progression to ophthalmopathy during 18 months of follow-up. Hyperthyroidism patients were newly diagnosed, with disease duration under 2 months, and aged 18 to 65 years. Exclusion was applied to patients with uncontrolled infections, other autoimmune diseases, pregnancy or lactation. Diagnoses were established on the basis of clinical symptoms, serum thyroxine and TRAb, thyroid ultrasound, and orbital computed tomography. PBMCs were separated from approximately 10 ml of fresh peripheral blood using Ficoll-Paque density gradient centrifugation. Total RNA was extracted with Trizol reagent, and quality was checked on an Agilent 2100 Bioanalyzer.

TCR beta CDR3 regions were amplified from RNA transcripts. For the first round of RT-PCR on the TCR CDR3, the HTBI primer set was used together with the Qiagen OneStep RT-PCR kit. Libraries were constructed in a second round of multiplex PCR, after which size selection and purification were carried out. The libraries were sequenced on an Illumina HiSeq2000 using paired-end 100 bp reads. The authors processed their data as follows. Raw data were processed with SOAPnuke, discarding reads with adapters, uncalled bases, mean Phred below 15, or no exact constant-primer or identifier match. COPE v1.2.5 was used to merge the high-quality paired reads, and each unique nucleotide sequence was defined as a clonotype. MiTCR v1.1 was used to align the clonotypes against IMGT TRBV, TRBD and TRBJ reference segments. Only V-J combinations with frequency above 0.0001, covering 99% to 99.2% of repertoires, were analysed. The TCS score was defined as the ratio of F50 (clonal expansion) to E x V (chaos), calculated using BLOSUM62-based TCRdist between CDR3 peptides within each V-J. Welch's t-statistics and random forest reduced roughly 500 V-J features to about 13, which were used in a naive Bayes classifier (R e1071). TCRdb reran the public reads through fastp at Q25 and MiXCR, keeping productive beta chains. Rows matching on CDR3 protein sequence are summarized as one entry with the most common DNA and genes. TCRdb, not the original authors, processed these V and J calls. This sample comprises about 290,000 distinct CDR3 sequences, approximately 15% of them detected only once. The ten most abundant clones make up approximately 33% of the sample.

Sequencing used blood. In this chain, TRBV7-9 is recombined with TRBJ2-1; the D gene lacks a confident call. This clonotype was sampled from a man in his thirties or forties with Graves' hyperthyroidism. Here is the DNA: TGTGCCAGCAGCTTAACCACAGCTCGGTCGAATGAGCAGTTCTTC. It codes for CASSLTTARSNEQFF. With all but the CDR3 taken from the reference TRBV7-9 and TRBJ2-1 genes, the full variable domain is: DTGVSQNPRHKITKRGQNVTFRCDPISEHNRLYWYRQTLGQGPEFLTYFQNEAQLEKSRLLSDRFSAERPKGSFSTLEIQRTEQGDSAMYLCASSLTTARSNEQFFGPGTRLTVL.